This T cell receptor beta chain emerged from a study of shared clonotypes between healthy human individuals. The overall study: The plates for each donor numbered three CD4 naive, three CD4 memory, two CD8 naive and one CD8 memory.

As regards this clone: Its specificity is unknown.

Germline CDR1 reads SGHAT; CDR2 reads FQNNGV. The CDR3 has 15 amino acids. CD45RO-negative cells were positively selected for CCR7, leaving out terminally differentiated effector memory CD45RA+ cells. Broader study findings: Sequencing of the sorted subsets was shown by rarefaction to be incomplete despite large depth.

As handled by the study authors: As immunoSEQ supplied junction-only sequences (without quality scores), filtering differed. Generated by immunoSEQ multiplex PCR, the TCRdb table keeps only in-frame clones and is missing some. The V and J calls and clone size were taken over from that table, and D and trimming were inferred from the DNA. The sample carries 1.5 million to 2.5 million clones, about 95% recorded once. The material sequenced was naive CD8+ T cells sorted from blood. This clonotype was obtained from a man between 18 and 29 years old in good health. J is TRBJ2-5 and V is TRBV11-2; 7 nucleotides match TRBD1. The tail of the sequence fits TRBJ2-7 better, so the J call may be wrong. This CDR3 reads CASSFDRDSPYEQYF. The CDR3 DNA reads TGTGCCAGCAGCTTTGACCGGGACAGCCCCTACGAGCAGTACTTC.